Listed here are 18 T cell receptor beta chains from one sample, sequenced in a study of identical twins. TCRdb analysed the 5' RACE reads with MiXCR anew, one entry per CDR3 protein. In the table there are approximately 890,000 distinct CDR3 sequences, 9% to 15% of which are singletons. This sample was shared with a second study, whose subject was yellow fever vaccine responses in identical twins.

The sequenced material came from PBMCs. The receptors were sampled from a woman aged 18-29 years in good health.

The table lists this clonotype with a few counts. The chain is built from TRBV29-1 and TRBJ1-1; 9 bases are shared with TRBD1. The germline gives CDR1 SQVTM, CDR2 ANQGSEA. The CDR3 contains 16 residues. The V gene end was trimmed by 1 base and the J gene end by 4 bases; junction bases not matched to a gene: 10. The CDR3 spells CSVEGGQGSLGTEAFF. Written as DNA, the CDR3 is TGCAGCGTTGAAGGGGGACAGGGCTCTCTGGGCACTGAAGCTTTCTTT.

This clonotype was detected only a few times. The chain links TRBV20-1 to TRBJ2-1, with 9 bases aligning to TRBD2. The junction had 10 bases not matched to a gene; V was cut back by 0 bases and J by 10 bases. This CDR3 has 15 amino acids. CDR1 and CDR2 from the germline V gene are DFQATT and SNEGSKA (reference sequence). CDR3 region: CSARDPAGGPQEQFF. Written as DNA, the CDR3 is TGCAGTGCTAGAGATCCGGCGGGGGGGCCACAAGAGCAGTTCTTC.

This clonotype came up many times. The genes are TRBV20-1 and TRBJ2-7; perhaps TRBD2 as D (5 bases). CDR1 DFQATT and CDR2 SNEGSKA come from the germline V gene (reference sequence). CDR3 length equals 12 residues. Deletions cut 5 bases from V and 0 bases from J, with 8 bases between. Here the CDR3 reads CSAARASYEQYF. The CDR3 DNA is TGCAGTGCTGCGCGGGCCTCCTACGAGCAGTACTTC.

This clonotype was found many times. The chain uses TRBV6-5 and TRBJ2-1, with 9 bases identical to TRBD2. The CDR3 sequence is 15 residues long. Germline lookup yields CDR1 MNHEY and CDR2 SVGAGI. After removal of 2 bases from V and 7 bases from J, the junction contained 6 bases not matched to a gene. The CDR3 DNA reads as TGTGCCAGCAGTTACGTGGCGGGGGGGCCGAATGAGCAGTTCTTC. It specifies CASSYVAGGPNEQFF.

V and J are TRBV7-9 and TRBJ2-3, with D possibly called TRBD1 or TRBD2 (5 bases each). Germline V gene sequence: CDR1 SEHNR, CDR2 FQNEAQ (reference sequence). Trimming shortened V by 0 bases and J by 2 bases, and 12 bases separated the two germline ends. There are 16 residues in the CDR3. The CDR3 is CASSLAPGAVTDTQYF. The CDR3 DNA sequence: TGTGCCAGCAGCTTAGCACCCGGGGCGGTCACAGATACGCAGTATTTT.

This clonotype was counted only a few times. The J gene is TRBJ1-1, the V gene TRBV6-1, with 7 bases aligning to TRBD1. The CDR3 has 14 amino acids. Germline loops: CDR1 MNHNS, CDR2 SASEGT. V lost 6 bases, J lost 3 bases, and 7 bases stayed unmatched. DNA of the CDR3: TGTGCCAGCAGAGAGACAGGGCGGGACACTGAAGCTTTCTTT. It translates to CASRETGRDTEAFF.

This clonotype turned up a few times. This chain connects TRBV7-8 to TRBJ2-7, with 15 positions matching TRBD2. Losses at the gene ends were 4 bases for V and 5 bases for J; bases not matched to a gene: 9. Per the germline V gene, CDR1 is SGHVS and CDR2 is FQNEAQ. The CDR3 consists of 17 residues. The CDR3 spells CASSYRRTSGRADEQYF. The CDR3 DNA sequence: TGTGCCAGCAGCTATCGTCGGACTAGCGGGAGGGCCGACGAGCAGTACTTC.

There are a few counts of this clonotype. The chain combines TRBV28 with TRBJ1-5; possibly TRBD1 for D (6 bases). The germline V and J ends were trimmed by 10 bases and 3 bases, with 10 bases remaining between them. The CDR3 runs 12 residues. Germline assignment: CDR1 MDHEN and CDR2 SYDVKM. In nucleotides, the CDR3 is TGTGCCACTCAGGGGATCAATCAGCCCCAGCATTTT. Protein: CATQGINQPQHF.

V gene TRBV12-3 or TRBV12-4 combines with J gene TRBJ2-1; no clear D gene. CDR3 length equals 13 residues. The V and J ends lost 3 bases and 5 bases respectively, with 8 bases between them. CDR3 in DNA: TGTGCCAGCAGTTTCCTCGGGCACAATGAGCAGTTCTTC. This codes for CASSFLGHNEQFF.

This clonotype was seen only a few times. In DNA form, the CDR3 reads TGTGCCACCCGGGGGGCGTCGTATTCGGACAAGGAGTTCTTC. Translation: CATRGASYSDKEFF. The rearrangement links TRBV24-1 to TRBJ2-1, with D tentatively TRBD2 (7 bases). The ends were cut back, 9 bases at V and 14 bases at J, with 25 bases in the middle. CDR3 length equals 14 residues. Germline V gene sequence: CDR1 KGHDR, CDR2 SFDVKD.

V and J are TRBV6-1 and TRBJ2-2; 11 positions match TRBD2. V shed 7 bases, J shed 5 bases, and the junction held 9 bases outside the gene matches. The length of the CDR3 is 16 residues. Germline V CDR1 and CDR2: MNHNS, SASEGT. The DNA for the CDR3 is TGTGCCAGCAATATATTAGCGGGGGGGTATACCGGGGAGCTGTTTTTT. Translating gives CASNILAGGYTGELFF.

This clonotype was counted between two and nine times. This chain uses TRBV6-1 with TRBJ2-3, with TRBD2 matching over 9 bases. CDR1 is MNHNS, CDR2 SASEGT, per germline. There are 15 residues in the CDR3. The V and J ends lost 9 bases and 6 bases, in that order; junction bases with no gene match: 13. CDR3 protein: CARSLAGGGGDTQYF. CDR3 in DNA: TGTGCCAGATCTTTGGCGGGGGGGGGAGGGGATACGCAGTATTTT.

V usage is TRBV3-1 and J usage is TRBJ1-1; 10 nucleotides line up with TRBD1. The V segment lost 3 bases and the J segment 2 bases; nucleotides outside the gene matches: 9. The CDR3 consists of 17 residues. The germline gives CDR1 LGHDT, CDR2 YNNKEL (reference sequence). DNA for the CDR3: TGTGCCAGCAGCCATGCCGACAGGGGGCTTCTTAACACTGAAGCTTTCTTT. It translates to CASSHADRGLLNTEAFF. Supplemented by reference TRBV3-1 and TRBJ1-1, the full variable domain reads DTAVSQTPKYLVTQMGNDKSIKCEQNLGHDTMYWYKQDSKKFLKIMFSYNNKELIINETVPNRFSPKSPDKAHLNLHINSLELGDSAVYFCASSHADRGLLNTEAFFGQGTRLTVV.

The CDR3 is CASSNPGLAYEQYF. The CDR3 bases are TGTGCCAGCAGCAACCCGGGACTAGCTTACGAGCAGTACTTC. The chain has TRBV7-2 and TRBJ2-7; 9 bases are shared with TRBD2. Trimming cost V 5 bases and J 4 bases; bases outside gene matches: 6. CDR3 length: 14 amino acids. Germline V gene sequence: CDR1 SGHTA, CDR2 FQGNSA.

This clonotype came up many times. The chain couples TRBV12-3 or TRBV12-4 to TRBJ2-1; 11 bases match TRBD2. V lost 6 bases, J lost 10 bases, and 11 bases stayed unmatched. The CDR3 runs 15 residues. This chain's CDR3 is CASRPPGLAAAEQFF. CDR3 coding DNA: TGTGCCAGCAGGCCTCCGGGACTAGCGGCGGCAGAGCAGTTCTTC.

This clonotype has just a few counts. The chain joins TRBV5-1 to TRBJ2-2; D not resolved. Germline CDR1 and CDR2: SGHRS and YFSETQ. Trimming took 5 bases from V and 7 from J, leaving 21 bases between them. This CDR3 spans 16 amino acids. The DNA of the CDR3 is TGCGCCAGCAGTCCTAGACGAACCGAGAGGAACGGGGAGCTGTTTTTT. Amino acid sequence: CASSPRRTERNGELFF.

There are a few counts of this clonotype. V is TRBV20-1 and J is TRBJ1-5, with 11 bases lining up with TRBD1. There are 16 residues in the CDR3. The trim removed 3 bases at V and 5 bases at J, leaving 9 bases unmatched. Looked up from germline, CDR1 is DFQATT and CDR2 is SNEGSKA (reference sequence). CDR3 nucleotide sequence: TGCAGTGCTAGGGTGGAGGACAGGGGGCTTGATCAGCCCCAGCATTTT. The encoded protein is CSARVEDRGLDQPQHF.

This clonotype was seen a few times. The chain carries TRBV27 and TRBJ2-2; TRBD2 agrees at 7 bases. V was pared by 5 bases and J by 1 base, with 7 bases of the junction left unmatched. CDR3 size: 16 residues. CDR1 and CDR2 from the germline V gene are MNHEY and SMNVEV (reference sequence). CDR3 nucleotide sequence: TGTGCCAGCAGTCCACGGGAGGACCGGAACACCGGGGAGCTGTTTTTT. Translated: CASSPREDRNTGELFF.